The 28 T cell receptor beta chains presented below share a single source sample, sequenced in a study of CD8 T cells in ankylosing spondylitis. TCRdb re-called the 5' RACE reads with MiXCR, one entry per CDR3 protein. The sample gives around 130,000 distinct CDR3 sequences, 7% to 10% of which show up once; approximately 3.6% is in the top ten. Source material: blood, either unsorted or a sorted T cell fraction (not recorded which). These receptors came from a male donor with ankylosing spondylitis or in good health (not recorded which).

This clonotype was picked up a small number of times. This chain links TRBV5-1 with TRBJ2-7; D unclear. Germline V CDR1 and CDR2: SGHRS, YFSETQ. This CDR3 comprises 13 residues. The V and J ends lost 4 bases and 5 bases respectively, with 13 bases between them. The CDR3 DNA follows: TGCGCCAGCAGCCCTGTCCGCGGAGACGAGCAGTACTTC. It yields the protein CASSPVRGDEQYF.

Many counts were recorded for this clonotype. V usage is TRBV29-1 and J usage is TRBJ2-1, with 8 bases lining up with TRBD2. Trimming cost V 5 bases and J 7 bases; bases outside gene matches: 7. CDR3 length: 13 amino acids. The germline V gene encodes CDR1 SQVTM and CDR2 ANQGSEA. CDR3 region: CSVKTGTRNEQFF. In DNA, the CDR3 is TGCAGCGTTAAAACCGGGACTAGGAATGAGCAGTTCTTC.

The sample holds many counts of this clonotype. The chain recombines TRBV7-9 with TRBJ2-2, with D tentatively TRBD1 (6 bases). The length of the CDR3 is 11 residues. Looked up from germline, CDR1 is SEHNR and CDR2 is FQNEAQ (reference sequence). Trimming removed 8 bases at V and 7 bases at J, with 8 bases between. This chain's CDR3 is CASQGIGELFF. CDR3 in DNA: TGTGCCAGCCAGGGGATCGGGGAGCTGTTTTTT.

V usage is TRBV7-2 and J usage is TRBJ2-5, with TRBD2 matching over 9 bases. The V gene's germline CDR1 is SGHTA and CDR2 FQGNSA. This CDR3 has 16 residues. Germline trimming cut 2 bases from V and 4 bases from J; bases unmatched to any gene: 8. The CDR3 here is CASSLLAGVGRETQYF. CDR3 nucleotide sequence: TGTGCCAGCAGCTTATTAGCGGGAGTAGGGAGAGAGACCCAGTACTTC.

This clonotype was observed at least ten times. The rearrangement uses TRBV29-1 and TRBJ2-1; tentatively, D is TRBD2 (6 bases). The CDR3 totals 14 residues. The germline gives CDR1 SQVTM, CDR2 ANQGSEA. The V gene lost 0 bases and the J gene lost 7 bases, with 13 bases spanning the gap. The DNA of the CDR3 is TGCAGCGTTGAAGAGTCGCTAGCGAGTAATGAGCAGTTCTTC. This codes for CSVEESLASNEQFF.

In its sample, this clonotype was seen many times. The CDR3 loop is CSANPQATDTQYF. CDR3 bases: TGCAGTGCCAACCCACAGGCGACAGATACGCAGTATTTT. V and J are TRBV20-1 and TRBJ2-3, with TRBD1 as a possible D gene (5 bases). The CDR3 runs to 13 residues. Per germline, CDR1 DFQATT and CDR2 SNEGSKA (reference sequence). V lost 6 bases and J 3 bases, leaving 13 bases between the germline ends.

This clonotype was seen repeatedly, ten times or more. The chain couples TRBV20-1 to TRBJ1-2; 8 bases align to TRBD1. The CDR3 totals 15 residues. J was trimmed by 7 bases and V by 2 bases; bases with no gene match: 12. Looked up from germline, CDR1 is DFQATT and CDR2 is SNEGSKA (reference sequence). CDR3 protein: CSARKFVDRVGGYTF. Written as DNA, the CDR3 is TGCAGTGCTAGAAAATTCGTGGACAGGGTGGGTGGCTACACCTTC.

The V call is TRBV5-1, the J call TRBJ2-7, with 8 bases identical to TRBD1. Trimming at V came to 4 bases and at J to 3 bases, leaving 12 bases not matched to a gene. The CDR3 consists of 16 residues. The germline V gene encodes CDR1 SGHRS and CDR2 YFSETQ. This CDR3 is CASSLGTGVIGYEQYF. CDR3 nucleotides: TGCGCCAGCAGCCTAGGGACAGGTGTGATAGGCTACGAGCAGTACTTC.

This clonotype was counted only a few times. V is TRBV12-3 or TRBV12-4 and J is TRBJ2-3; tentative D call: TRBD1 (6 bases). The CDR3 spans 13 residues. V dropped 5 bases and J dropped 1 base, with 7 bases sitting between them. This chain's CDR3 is CASSHRGTDTQYF. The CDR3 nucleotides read TGTGCCAGCAGTCACAGGGGCACAGATACGCAGTATTTT.

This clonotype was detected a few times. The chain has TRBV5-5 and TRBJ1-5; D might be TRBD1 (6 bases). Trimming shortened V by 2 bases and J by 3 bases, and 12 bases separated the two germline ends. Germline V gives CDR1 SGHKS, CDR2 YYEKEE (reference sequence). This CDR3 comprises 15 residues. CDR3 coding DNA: TGTGCCAGCAGCTTTTCAACAGGGTACAATCAGCCCCAGCATTTT. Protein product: CASSFSTGYNQPQHF.

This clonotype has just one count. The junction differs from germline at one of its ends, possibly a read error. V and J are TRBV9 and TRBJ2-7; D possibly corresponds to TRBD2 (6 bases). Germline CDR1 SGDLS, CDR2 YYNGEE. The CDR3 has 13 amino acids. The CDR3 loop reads CASSVDSGYEQNF. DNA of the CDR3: TGTGCCAGCAGCGTAGATAGCGGATACGAGCAGAACTTC.

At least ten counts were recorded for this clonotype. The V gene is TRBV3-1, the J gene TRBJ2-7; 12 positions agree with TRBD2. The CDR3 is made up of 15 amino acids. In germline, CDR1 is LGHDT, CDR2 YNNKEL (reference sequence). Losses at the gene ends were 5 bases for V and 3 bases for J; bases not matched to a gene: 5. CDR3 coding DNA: TGTGCCAGCAGCGGGGGACTAGCGGGCCTCTACGAGCAGTACTTC. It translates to CASSGGLAGLYEQYF.

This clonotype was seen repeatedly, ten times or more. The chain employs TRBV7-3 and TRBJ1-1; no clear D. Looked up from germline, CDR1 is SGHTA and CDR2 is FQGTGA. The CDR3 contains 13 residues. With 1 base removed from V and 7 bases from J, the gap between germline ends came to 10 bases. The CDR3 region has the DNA TGTGCCAGCAGCTTAATCTCCAGTGGTGAAGCTTTCTTT. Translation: CASSLISSGEAFF.

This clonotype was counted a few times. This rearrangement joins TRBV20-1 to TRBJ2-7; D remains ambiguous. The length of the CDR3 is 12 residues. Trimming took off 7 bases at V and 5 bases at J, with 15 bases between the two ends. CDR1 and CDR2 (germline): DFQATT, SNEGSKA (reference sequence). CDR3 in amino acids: CSVGPGAHEQYF. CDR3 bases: TGCAGTGTCGGGCCAGGTGCCCACGAGCAGTACTTC.

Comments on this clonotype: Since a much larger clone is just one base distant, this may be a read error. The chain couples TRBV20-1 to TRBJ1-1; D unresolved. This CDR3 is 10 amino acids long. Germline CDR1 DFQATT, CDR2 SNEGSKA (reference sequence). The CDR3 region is CNVLTVLAFF. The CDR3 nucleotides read TGCAATGTTTTAACAGTCCTCGCTTTCTTT.

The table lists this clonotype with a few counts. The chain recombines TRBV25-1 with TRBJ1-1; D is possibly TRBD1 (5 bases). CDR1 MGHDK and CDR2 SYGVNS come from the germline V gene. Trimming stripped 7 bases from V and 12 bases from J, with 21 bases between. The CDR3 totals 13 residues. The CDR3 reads CASTSQGGWGTFF. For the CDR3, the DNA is TGTGCCAGCACCTCTCAGGGCGGGTGGGGAACTTTCTTT.

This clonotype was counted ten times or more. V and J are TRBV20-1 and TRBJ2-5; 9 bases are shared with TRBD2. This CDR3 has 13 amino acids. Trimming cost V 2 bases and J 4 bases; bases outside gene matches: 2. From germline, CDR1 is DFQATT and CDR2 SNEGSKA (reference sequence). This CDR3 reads CSARSLAGETQYF. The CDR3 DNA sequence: TGCAGTGCTAGATCACTAGCGGGAGAGACCCAGTACTTC.

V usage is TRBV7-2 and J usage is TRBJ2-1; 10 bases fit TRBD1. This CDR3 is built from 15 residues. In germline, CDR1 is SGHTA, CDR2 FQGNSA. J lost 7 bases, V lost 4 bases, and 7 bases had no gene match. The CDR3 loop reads CASSSSGTGVNEQFF. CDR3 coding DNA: TGTGCCAGCAGCTCATCCGGGACAGGGGTTAATGAGCAGTTCTTC. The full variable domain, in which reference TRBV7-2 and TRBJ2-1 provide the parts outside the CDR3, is GAGVSQSPSNKVTEKGKDVELRCDPISGHTALYWYRQSLGQGLEFLIYFQGNSAPDKSGLPSDRFSAERTGGSVSTLTIQRTQQEDSAVYLCASSSSGTGVNEQFFGPGTRLTVL.

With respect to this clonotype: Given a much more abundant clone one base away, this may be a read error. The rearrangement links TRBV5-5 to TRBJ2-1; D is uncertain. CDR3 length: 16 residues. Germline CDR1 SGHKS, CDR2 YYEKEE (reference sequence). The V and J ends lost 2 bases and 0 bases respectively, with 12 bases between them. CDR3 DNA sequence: TGTGCCAGCAGCTTTAAGCGCCTCTGCTCCTACAATGAGCAGTTCTTC. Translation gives CASSFKRLCSYNEQFF.

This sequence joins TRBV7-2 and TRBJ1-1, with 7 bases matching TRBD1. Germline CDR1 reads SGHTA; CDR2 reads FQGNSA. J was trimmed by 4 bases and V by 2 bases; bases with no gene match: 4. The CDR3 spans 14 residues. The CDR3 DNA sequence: TGTGCCAGCAGCTTACTAGGACAGGTCACTGAAGCTTTCTTT. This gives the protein CASSLLGQVTEAFF.

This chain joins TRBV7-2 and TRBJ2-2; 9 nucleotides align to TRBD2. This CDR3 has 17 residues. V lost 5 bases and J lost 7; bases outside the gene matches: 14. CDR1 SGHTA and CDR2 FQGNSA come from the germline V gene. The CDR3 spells CASSPVVVAGVHGELFF. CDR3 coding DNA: TGTGCCAGCAGCCCAGTGGTAGTAGCGGGAGTTCACGGGGAGCTGTTTTTT. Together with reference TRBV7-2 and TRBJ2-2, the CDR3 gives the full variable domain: GAGVSQSPSNKVTEKGKDVELRCDPISGHTALYWYRQSLGQGLEFLIYFQGNSAPDKSGLPSDRFSAERTGGSVSTLTIQRTQQEDSAVYLCASSPVVVAGVHGELFFGEGSRLTVL.

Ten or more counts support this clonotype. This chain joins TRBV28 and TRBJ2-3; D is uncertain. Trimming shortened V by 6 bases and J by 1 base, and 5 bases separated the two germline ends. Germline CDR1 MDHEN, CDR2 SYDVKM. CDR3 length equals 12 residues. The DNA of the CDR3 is TGTGCCAGCAGATGGGGCACAGATACGCAGTATTTT. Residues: CASRWGTDTQYF. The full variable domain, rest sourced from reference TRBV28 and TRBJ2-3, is DVKVTQSSRYLVKRTGEKVFLECVQDMDHENMFWYRQDPGLGLRLIYFSYDVKMKEKGDIPEGYSVSREKKERFSLILESASTNQTSMYLCASRWGTDTQYFGPGTRLTVL.

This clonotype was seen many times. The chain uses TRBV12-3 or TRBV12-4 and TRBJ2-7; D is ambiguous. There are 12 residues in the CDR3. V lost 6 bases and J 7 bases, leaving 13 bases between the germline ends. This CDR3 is CASSNGLGEQYF. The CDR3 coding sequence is TGTGCCAGCAGCAACGGCCTGGGGGAGCAGTACTTC.

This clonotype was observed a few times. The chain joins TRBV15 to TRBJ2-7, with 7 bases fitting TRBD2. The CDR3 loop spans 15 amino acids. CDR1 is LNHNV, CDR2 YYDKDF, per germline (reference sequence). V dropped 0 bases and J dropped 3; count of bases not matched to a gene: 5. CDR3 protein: CATSRDGEGFYEQYF. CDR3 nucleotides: TGTGCCACCAGCAGAGATGGGGAGGGGTTCTACGAGCAGTACTTC.

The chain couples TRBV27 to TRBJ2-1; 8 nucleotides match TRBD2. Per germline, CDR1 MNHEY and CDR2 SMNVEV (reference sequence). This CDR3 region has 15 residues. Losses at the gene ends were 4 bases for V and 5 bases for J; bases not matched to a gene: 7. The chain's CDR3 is CASSSGREVNNEQFF. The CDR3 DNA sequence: TGTGCCAGCAGTTCGGGGCGGGAGGTTAACAATGAGCAGTTCTTC.

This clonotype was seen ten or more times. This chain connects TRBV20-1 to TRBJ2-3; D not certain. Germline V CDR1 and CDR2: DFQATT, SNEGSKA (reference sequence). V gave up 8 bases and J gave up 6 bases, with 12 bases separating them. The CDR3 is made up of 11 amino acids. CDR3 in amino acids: CSPLQADTQYF. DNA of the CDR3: TGCAGTCCCCTCCAGGCGGATACGCAGTATTTT.

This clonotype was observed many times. The CDR3 nucleotides read TGCAGTGCTAGAGGAGGGGCGGGAGTTTTATTAGAGACCCAGTACTTC. It encodes CSARGGAGVLLETQYF. The chain couples TRBV20-1 to TRBJ2-5; 7 bases are a match to TRBD2. CDR3 length: 16 amino acids. Per the germline V gene, CDR1 is DFQATT and CDR2 is SNEGSKA (reference sequence). V lost 1 base and J lost 4; bases outside the gene matches: 12.

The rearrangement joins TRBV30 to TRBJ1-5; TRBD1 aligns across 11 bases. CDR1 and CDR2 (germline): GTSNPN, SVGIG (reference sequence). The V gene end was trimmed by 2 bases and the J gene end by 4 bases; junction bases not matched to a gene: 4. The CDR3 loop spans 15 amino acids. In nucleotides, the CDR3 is TGTGCCTGGAGTCCCGGGACAGGGGGGAATCAGCCCCAGCATTTT. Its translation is CAWSPGTGGNQPQHF.